These 7 T cell receptor beta chains came from one sample sequenced in a study of T cell responses to AZD1222 COVID-19 vaccine. Clones were read by immunoSEQ multiplex PCR, and TCRdb kept only the in-frame ones, dropping some. The profile covers about 97,000 clones, with roughly 88% appearing a single time and roughly 3% taken by the ten largest. The sample here was peripheral blood, taken on day 0 of AZD1222 vaccination. Source of these receptors: an adult in good health.

The V and J genes are TRBV12-3 or TRBV12-4 and TRBJ2-1; D unresolved. The CDR3 runs 11 residues. V lost 3 bases and J lost 9, with 6 bases in between. As DNA, the CDR3 is TGTGCCAGCAGTTTCCTGGCTGAGCAGTTCTTC. Translated: CASSFLAEQFF.

The table lists this clone with a few counts. The chain links TRBV11-3 to TRBJ1-6, with TRBD1 as a possible D gene (5 bases). Per germline, CDR1 SGHNT and CDR2 YENEEA. The CDR3 consists of 15 residues. V was trimmed by 5 bases and J by 7 bases, leaving 15 bases between them. This CDR3 is CASSPGTVINSPLHF. The CDR3 DNA reads TGTGCCAGCAGCCCCGGGACGGTAATAAATTCACCCCTCCACTTT.

J is TRBJ2-2 and V is TRBV28; D is possibly TRBD1 or TRBD2 (5 bases each). The germline gives CDR1 MDHEN, CDR2 SYDVKM. Deletions cut 4 bases from V and 0 bases from J, with 9 bases between. This CDR3 comprises 15 residues. CDR3 DNA sequence: TGTGCCAGCAGTTCCGGGACCGCGAACACCGGGGAGCTGTTTTTT. It specifies CASSSGTANTGELFF.

The rearrangement joins TRBV6-5 to TRBJ1-1, with 7 bases aligning to TRBD1. Germline loops: CDR1 MNHEY, CDR2 SVGAGI. CDR3 size: 14 residues. V lost 5 bases to trimming and J lost 4 bases; unmatched junction nucleotides: 7. The CDR3 DNA sequence: TGTGCCAGCAGTCGGACAGGCCTGGGCACTGAAGCTTTCTTT. Encoded protein: CASSRTGLGTEAFF.

The rearrangement links TRBV28 to TRBJ1-5; D perhaps matches TRBD1 (5 bases). The V end was cut by 7 bases, the J end by 3 bases, with 16 bases between. There are 15 residues in the CDR3. Germline values: CDR1 MDHEN, CDR2 SYDVKM. CDR3 loop: CASNFMWGPNQPQHF. In nucleotides, the CDR3 is TGTGCCAGCAACTTCATGTGGGGACCCAATCAGCCCCAGCATTTT.

This chain connects TRBV14 to TRBJ2-1; the match to TRBD1 covers 8 bases. Germline CDR1 reads SGHDN; CDR2 reads FVKESK. The CDR3 spans 15 residues. After removal of 6 bases from V and 7 bases from J, the junction contained 11 bases not matched to a gene. CDR3 nucleotides: TGTGCCAGCAGTCGCCAAGGACAGGGCTCGAATGAGCAGTTCTTC. Translating it yields CASSRQGQGSNEQFF. The whole variable domain, remainder taken from reference TRBV14 and TRBJ2-1, is EAGVTQFPSHSVIEKGQTVTLRCDPISGHDNLYWYRRVMGKEIKFLLHFVKESKQDESGMPNNRFLAERTGGTYSTLKVQPAELEDSGVYFCASSRQGQGSNEQFFGPGTRLTVL.

This chain joins TRBV6-1 and TRBJ2-7, with 8 bases identical to TRBD1. CDR3 size: 15 residues. V was pared by 3 bases and J by 3 bases, with 7 bases of the junction left unmatched. Germline V gene sequence: CDR1 MNHNS, CDR2 SASEGT. The CDR3 DNA sequence: TGTGCCAGCAGTGATACCTGGACAGGGAACTACGAGCAGTACTTC. This translates into CASSDTWTGNYEQYF.